This T cell receptor beta chain was recorded in a study of neurological immune-mediated disorders. This clonotype was counted ten times or more. Indicated time point: longitudinal time-point 3. The junction had 3 bases not matched to a gene; V was cut back by 0 bases and J by 1 base. Germline V lookup: CDR1 SGHRS, CDR2 YFSETQ. CDR3 length equals 16 residues. TCRdb re-analysed the 5' RACE reads in MiXCR, keeping a single row per CDR3 protein. The repertoire holds 93,000 or so distinct CDR3 sequences, approximately 10% seen once, with approximately 3.3% in the top ten. This TCR derives from a female donor with HTLV-1-associated myelopathy (HAM/TSP). This rearrangement joins TRBV5-1 to TRBJ2-2; 7 bases match TRBD2. The sample comprised PBMCs. The chain's CDR3 is CASSLAPSGNTGELFF. CDR3 in DNA: TGCGCCAGCAGCTTGGCTCCTAGCGGGAACACCGGGGAGCTGTTTTTT.